The clone carrying this T cell receptor beta chain was counted a single time. Its antigen is unidentified. PCR was performed using 60 Vbeta and 13 Jbeta primers. Measured with immunoSEQ multiplex PCR; TCRdb has only the in-frame clones, and not every one. The data show 60,000 to 90,000 clones, 70% seen once. The sample is drawn from a study of cytomegalovirus exposure and HLA in healthy donors. This cohort consisted of healthy bone marrow donors. There were likely unrecorded immune exposures, though donors were nominally healthy when sampled. Study-wide findings and caveats: Certain sequence variants were highly shared and formed a cluster, and this cluster was likely a sequencing artifact. Data from an earlier analysis indicated that most TCR beta V segments were productive either about 87% or about 30% of the time.

The sequencing sample was made of PBMCs. The source of this sequence is a woman aged 45 to 65 in good health and CMV-seropositive.

The CDR3: CASRLAGGWDEQYF. The CDR3 coding sequence is TGTGCCAGCAGATTAGCGGGGGGCTGGGACGAGCAGTACTTC. The V and J genes are TRBV6-5 and TRBJ2-7; 10 bases match TRBD2. The V and J ends lost 6 bases and 5 bases, in that order; junction bases with no gene match: 7. Germline V gene lookup returns CDR1 MNHEY and CDR2 SVGAGI. This CDR3 has 14 amino acids.